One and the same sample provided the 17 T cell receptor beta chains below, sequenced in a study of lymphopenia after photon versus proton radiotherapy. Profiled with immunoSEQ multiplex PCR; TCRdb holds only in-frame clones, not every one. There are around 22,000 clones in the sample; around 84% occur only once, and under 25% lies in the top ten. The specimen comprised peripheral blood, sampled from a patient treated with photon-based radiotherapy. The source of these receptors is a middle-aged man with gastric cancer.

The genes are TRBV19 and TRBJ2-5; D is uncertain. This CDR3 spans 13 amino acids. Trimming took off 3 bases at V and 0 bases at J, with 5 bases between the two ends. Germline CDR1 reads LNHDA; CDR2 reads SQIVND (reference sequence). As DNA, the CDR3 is TGTGCCAGTAGTATCGCTAACCAAGAGACCCAGTACTTC. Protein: CASSIANQETQYF.

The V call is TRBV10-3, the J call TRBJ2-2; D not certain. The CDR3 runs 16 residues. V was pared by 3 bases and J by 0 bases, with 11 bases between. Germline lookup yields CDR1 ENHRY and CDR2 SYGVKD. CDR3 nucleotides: TGTGCCATCAGTGAAGAAGTCAGAGCGAACACCGGGGAGCTGTTTTTT. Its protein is CAISEEVRANTGELFF.

For the CDR3, the DNA is TGTGCCAGCAGTTTAAAAAGCTACGAGCAGTACTTC. The encoded protein is CASSLKSYEQYF. This rearrangement joins TRBV28 to TRBJ2-7; no definite D call. Trimming removed 2 bases at V and 3 bases at J, with 5 bases between. Germline V gene lookup returns CDR1 MDHEN and CDR2 SYDVKM. This CDR3 contains 12 residues.

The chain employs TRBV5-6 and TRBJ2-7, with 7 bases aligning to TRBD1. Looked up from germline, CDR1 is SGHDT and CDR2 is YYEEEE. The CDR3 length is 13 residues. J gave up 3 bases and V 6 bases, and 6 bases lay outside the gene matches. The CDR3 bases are TGTGCCAGCACCTCCGGGACAGTCTACGAGCAGTACTTC. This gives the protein CASTSGTVYEQYF.

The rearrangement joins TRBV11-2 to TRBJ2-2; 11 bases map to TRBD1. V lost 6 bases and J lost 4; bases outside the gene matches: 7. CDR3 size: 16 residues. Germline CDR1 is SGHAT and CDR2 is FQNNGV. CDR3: CASRPAGTGGTGELFF. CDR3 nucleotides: TGTGCCAGCAGACCTGCGGGGACAGGGGGCACCGGGGAGCTGTTTTTT.

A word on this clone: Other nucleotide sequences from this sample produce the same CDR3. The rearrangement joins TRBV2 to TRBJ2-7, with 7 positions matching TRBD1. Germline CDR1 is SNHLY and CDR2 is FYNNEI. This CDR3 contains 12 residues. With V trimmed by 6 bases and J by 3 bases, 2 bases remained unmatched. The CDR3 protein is CASSWDSYEQYF. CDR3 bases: TGTGCCAGCAGCTGGGACAGCTACGAGCAGTACTTC. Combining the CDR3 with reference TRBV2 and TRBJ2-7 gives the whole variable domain EPEVTQTPSHQVTQMGQEVILRCVPISNHLYFYWYRQILGQKVEFLVSFYNNEISEKSEIFDDQFSVERPDGSNFTLKIRSTKLEDSAMYFCASSWDSYEQYFGPGTRLTVT.

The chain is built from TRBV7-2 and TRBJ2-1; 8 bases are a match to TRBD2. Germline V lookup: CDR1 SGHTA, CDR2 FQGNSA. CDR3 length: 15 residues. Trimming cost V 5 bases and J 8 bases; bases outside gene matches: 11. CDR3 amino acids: CASSRSRGAPDEQFF. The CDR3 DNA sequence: TGTGCCAGCAGCCGCTCGCGGGGGGCCCCGGATGAGCAGTTCTTC.

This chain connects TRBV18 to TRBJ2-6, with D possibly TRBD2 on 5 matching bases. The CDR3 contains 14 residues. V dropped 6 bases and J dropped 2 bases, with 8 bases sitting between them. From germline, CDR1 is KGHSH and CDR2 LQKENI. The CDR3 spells CASSRGAGANVLTF. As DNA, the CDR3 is TGTGCCAGCTCCCGGGGTGCTGGGGCCAACGTCCTGACTTTC.

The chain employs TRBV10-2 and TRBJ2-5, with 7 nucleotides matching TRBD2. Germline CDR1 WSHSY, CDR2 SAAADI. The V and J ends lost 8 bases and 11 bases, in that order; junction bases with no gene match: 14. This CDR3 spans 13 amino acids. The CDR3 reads CASGEASGDLQYF. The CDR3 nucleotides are TGCGCCAGCGGGGAGGCGAGCGGGGACCTACAGTACTTC.

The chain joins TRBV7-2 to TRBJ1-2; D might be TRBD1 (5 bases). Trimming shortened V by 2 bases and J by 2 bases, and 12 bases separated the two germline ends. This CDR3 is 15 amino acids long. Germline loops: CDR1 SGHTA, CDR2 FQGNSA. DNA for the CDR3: TGTGCCAGCAGCTTACGGGACCTCCAGAACTATGGCTACACCTTC. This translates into CASSLRDLQNYGYTF.

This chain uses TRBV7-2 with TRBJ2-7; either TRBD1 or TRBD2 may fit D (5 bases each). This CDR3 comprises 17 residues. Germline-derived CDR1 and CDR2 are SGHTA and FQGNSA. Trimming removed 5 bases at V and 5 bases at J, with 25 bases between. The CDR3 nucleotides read TGTGCCAGCAGCCCAACTGAGGGGTCTCCCCTAGACAACGAGCAGTACTTC. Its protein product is CASSPTEGSPLDNEQYF. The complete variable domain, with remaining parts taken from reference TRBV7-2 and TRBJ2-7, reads GAGVSQSPSNKVTEKGKDVELRCDPISGHTALYWYRQSLGQGLEFLIYFQGNSAPDKSGLPSDRFSAERTGGSVSTLTIQRTQQEDSAVYLCASSPTEGSPLDNEQYFGPGTRLTVT.

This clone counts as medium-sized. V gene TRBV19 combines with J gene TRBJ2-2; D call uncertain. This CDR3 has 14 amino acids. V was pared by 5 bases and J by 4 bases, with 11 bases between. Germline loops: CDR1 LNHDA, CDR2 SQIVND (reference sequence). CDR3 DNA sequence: TGTGCCAGTAGTTTGAAACAGACCACCGGGGAGCTGTTTTTT. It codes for CASSLKQTTGELFF.

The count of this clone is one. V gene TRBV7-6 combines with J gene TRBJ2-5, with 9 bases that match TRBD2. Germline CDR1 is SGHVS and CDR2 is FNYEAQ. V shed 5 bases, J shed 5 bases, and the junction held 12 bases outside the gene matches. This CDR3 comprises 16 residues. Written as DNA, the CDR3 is TGTGCCAGCAGCCCCCCGGGACTAGCAATTCGGGAGACCCAGTACTTC. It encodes CASSPPGLAIRETQYF.

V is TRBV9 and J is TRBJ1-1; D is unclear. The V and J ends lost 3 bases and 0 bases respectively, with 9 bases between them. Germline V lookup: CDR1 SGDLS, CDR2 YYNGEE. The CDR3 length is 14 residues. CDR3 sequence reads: CASSEAPMNTEAFF. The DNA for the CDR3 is TGTGCCAGCAGCGAAGCCCCCATGAACACTGAAGCTTTCTTT.

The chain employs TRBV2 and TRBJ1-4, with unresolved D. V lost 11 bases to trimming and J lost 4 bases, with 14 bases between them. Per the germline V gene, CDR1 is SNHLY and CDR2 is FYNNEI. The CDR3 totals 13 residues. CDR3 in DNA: TGTGCCTCCCAACCAGGCCTTAATGAAAAACTGTTTTTT. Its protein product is CASQPGLNEKLFF.

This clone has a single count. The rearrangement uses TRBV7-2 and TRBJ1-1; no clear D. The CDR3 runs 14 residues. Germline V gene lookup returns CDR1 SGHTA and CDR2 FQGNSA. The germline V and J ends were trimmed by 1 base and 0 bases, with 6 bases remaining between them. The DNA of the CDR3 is TGTGCCAGCAGCTTAGGCAGGATGAACACTGAAGCTTTCTTT. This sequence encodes CASSLGRMNTEAFF.

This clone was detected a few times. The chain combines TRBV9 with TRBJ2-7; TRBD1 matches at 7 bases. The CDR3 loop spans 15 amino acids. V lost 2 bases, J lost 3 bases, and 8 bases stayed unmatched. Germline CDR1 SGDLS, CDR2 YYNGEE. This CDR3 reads CASSVGQDSNYEQYF. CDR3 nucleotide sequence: TGTGCCAGCAGCGTTGGACAGGACTCGAACTACGAGCAGTACTTC.